One and the same sample provided the 30 T cell receptor beta chains below, sequenced in a study of T cell responses to AZD1222 COVID-19 vaccine. The repertoire was sequenced with immunoSEQ multiplex PCR; TCRdb's copy has only in-frame clones and lacks some. This table has around 260,000 clones, more than 80% appearing once. Sequencing used peripheral blood, obtained on day 0 of AZD1222 vaccination. These receptors originate from an adult in good health.

Here the CDR3 reads CASSITSGRGTDTQYF. For the CDR3, the DNA is TGTGCCAGTAGTATAACTAGCGGGAGAGGCACAGATACGCAGTATTTT. The V and J genes are TRBV19 and TRBJ2-3; 11 bases align to TRBD2. CDR1 LNHDA and CDR2 SQIVND come from the germline V gene (reference sequence). The CDR3 contains 16 residues. V trimming: 2 bases; J trimming: 1 base; junction bases outside the gene matches: 2.

The chain recombines TRBV5-1 with TRBJ2-1; D not certain. This CDR3 comprises 14 residues. Germline V gene sequence: CDR1 SGHRS, CDR2 YFSETQ. Deletions cut 5 bases from V and 0 bases from J, with 9 bases between. CDR3 nucleotides: TGCGCCAGCAGGTCGGCGAGCTCCTACAATGAGCAGTTCTTC. Translating gives CASRSASSYNEQFF. Using reference TRBV5-1 and TRBJ2-1 for the parts outside the CDR3, the full variable domain is KAGVTQTPRYLIKTRGQQVTLSCSPISGHRSVSWYQQTPGQGLQFLFEYFSETQRNKGNFPGRFSGRQFSNSRSEMNVSTLELGDSALYLCASRSASSYNEQFFGPGTRLTVL.

The chain uses TRBV6-5 and TRBJ1-1; no definite D call. V lost 6 bases to trimming and J lost 0 bases, with 14 bases between them. Germline V gene sequence: CDR1 MNHEY, CDR2 SVGAGI. The CDR3 has 15 amino acids. Here the CDR3 DNA reads TGTGCCAGCAGCAAATCGACGCCCATGAACACTGAAGCTTTCTTT. Protein product: CASSKSTPMNTEAFF.

V and J are TRBV19 and TRBJ1-5, with D possibly matching TRBD1 (6 bases). The CDR3 is 15 residues long. Germline V lookup: CDR1 LNHDA, CDR2 SQIVND (reference sequence). V was pared by 1 base and J by 7 bases, with 14 bases between. The CDR3 nucleotides read TGTGCCAGTAGTATAGCGACCAGGGGTTACCAGCCCCAGCATTTT. Residues: CASSIATRGYQPQHF.

This sequence joins TRBV28 and TRBJ1-2; D uncertain. The ends were cut back, 5 bases at V and 7 bases at J, with 8 bases in the middle. The CDR3 is 11 residues long. Germline V gene lookup returns CDR1 MDHEN and CDR2 SYDVKM. The CDR3, as DNA: TGTGCCAGCAGTCCGCCGGGTGGCTACACCTTC. Translation: CASSPPGGYTF.

This chain links TRBV19 with TRBJ1-5; 11 bases map to TRBD1. CDR1 is LNHDA and CDR2 is SQIVND in the germline V gene (reference sequence). Germline trimming cut 3 bases from V and 4 bases from J; bases unmatched to any gene: 5. The CDR3 consists of 16 residues. The DNA of the CDR3 is TGTGCCAGTAGTATTGGACAGGGGGCGAAGAATCAGCCCCAGCATTTT. Translated: CASSIGQGAKNQPQHF.

This clone showed up just a few times. The gene calls are TRBV11-2 and TRBJ2-7, with D perhaps matching TRBD1 (6 bases). The V and J ends lost 5 bases and 6 bases respectively, with 11 bases between them. The CDR3 extends over 12 amino acids. In germline, CDR1 is SGHAT, CDR2 FQNNGV. The CDR3 sequence is CASSLGHREQYF. In DNA, the CDR3 is TGTGCCAGCAGCCTGGGACATCGCGAGCAGTACTTC.

The V gene is TRBV3-1 (or the pseudogene TRBV3-2), the J gene TRBJ2-7; TRBD2 matches 12 bases. Looked up from germline, CDR1 is LGHDT and CDR2 is YNNKEL (reference sequence). Unmatched junction bases numbered 4, after V lost 6 bases and J lost 1 base. The CDR3 runs 15 residues. In nucleotides, the CDR3 is TGTGCCAGCAGTCAACTAGCGGGGGGATCCTACGAGCAGTACTTC. Protein sequence: CASSQLAGGSYEQYF.

The rearrangement links TRBV30 to TRBJ2-1; 7 bases fit TRBD1. This CDR3 region has 14 residues. J was trimmed by 10 bases and V by 0 bases; bases with no gene match: 9. The V gene's germline CDR1 is GTSNPN and CDR2 SVGIG (reference sequence). In DNA, the CDR3 is TGTGCCTGGAGTGTACTGCCCCAGGACAGGGAGCAGTTCTTC. As protein: CAWSVLPQDREQFF.

The V call is TRBV7-9, the J call TRBJ2-1; TRBD1 agrees at 9 bases. Germline CDR1 reads SEHNR; CDR2 reads FQNEAQ (reference sequence). With V trimmed by 4 bases and J by 7 bases, 11 bases remained unmatched. CDR3 length: 16 residues. The CDR3 loop reads CASSWGDRAPQNEQFF. CDR3 in DNA: TGTGCCAGCAGCTGGGGGGACAGGGCCCCTCAAAATGAGCAGTTCTTC.

This chain connects TRBV9 to TRBJ2-7, with D uncertain. From germline, CDR1 is SGDLS and CDR2 YYNGEE. V dropped 0 bases and J dropped 1 base, with 11 bases sitting between them. The CDR3 covers 15 residues. The CDR3: CASSVAADISYEQYF. CDR3 in DNA: TGTGCCAGCAGCGTAGCTGCTGATATTTCCTACGAGCAGTACTTC. The entire variable domain, with the rest obtained from reference TRBV9 and TRBJ2-7, is as follows: DSGVTQTPKHLITATGQRVTLRCSPRSGDLSVYWYQQSLDQGLQFLIQYYNGEERAKGNILERFSAQQFPDLHSELNLSSLELGDSALYFCASSVAADISYEQYFGPGTRLTVT.

V usage is TRBV29-1 and J usage is TRBJ2-7; TRBD2 matches at 11 bases. The length of the CDR3 is 15 residues. Looked up from germline, CDR1 is SQVTM and CDR2 is ANQGSEA. V was clipped by 2 bases and J by 3 bases; unmatched bases: 6. The CDR3 DNA reads as TGCAGCGTTGAAAATAGCGGGAGGGGATTCTACGAGCAGTACTTC. Residues: CSVENSGRGFYEQYF.

This chain connects TRBV4-2 to TRBJ2-5; TRBD2 is a possible D gene (7 bases). Trimming left V 10 bases short and J 0 bases short, with 21 bases between. The germline gives CDR1 LGHNA, CDR2 YNFKEQ. The CDR3 runs 16 residues. The CDR3 DNA reads as TGTGCCACCACACCAACGGCGGGGGCGTACCAAGAGACCCAGTACTTC. This gives the protein CATTPTAGAYQETQYF.

The V call is TRBV11-3, the J call TRBJ1-2; TRBD1 is a possible D gene (6 bases). The CDR3 has 12 amino acids. Germline V CDR1 and CDR2: SGHNT, YENEEA. The V and J ends lost 9 bases and 8 bases respectively, with 16 bases between them. The CDR3 reads CARDRTVRGYTF. As DNA, the CDR3 is TGTGCCAGGGACCGGACAGTTCGGGGCTACACCTTC.

The chain couples TRBV6-2 or TRBV6-3 to TRBJ2-7; the match to TRBD2 covers 8 bases. Germline CDR1 reads MNHEY; CDR2 reads SVGEGT. This CDR3 spans 12 amino acids. Trimming removed 6 bases from V and 2 bases from J; junction bases left unmatched: 0. CDR3 in DNA: TGTGCCAGCAGCGGGGGGGCCTACGAGCAGTACTTC. Its translation: CASSGGAYEQYF.

The genes are TRBV7-2 and TRBJ2-7, with TRBD1 matching 9 bases. V trimming: 3 bases; J trimming: 3 bases; junction bases outside the gene matches: 6. CDR1 is SGHTA and CDR2 is FQGNSA in the germline V gene. This CDR3 is built from 15 residues. This CDR3 is CASSLTGTGNYEQYF. CDR3 DNA sequence: TGTGCCAGCAGCTTGACCGGGACAGGGAACTACGAGCAGTACTTC.

The chain employs TRBV18 and TRBJ1-5, with 11 bases fitting TRBD1. J gave up 3 bases and V 0 bases, and 1 base lay outside the gene matches. The CDR3 sequence is 16 residues long. Germline assignment: CDR1 KGHSH and CDR2 LQKENI. Here the CDR3 reads CASSPPGQGVNQPQHF. CDR3 bases: TGTGCCAGCTCACCACCGGGACAGGGGGTCAATCAGCCCCAGCATTTT.

The gene calls are TRBV6-5 and TRBJ1-2; weak D call: TRBD1 (5 bases). There are 13 residues in the CDR3. Looked up from germline, CDR1 is MNHEY and CDR2 is SVGAGI. V lost 8 bases to trimming and J lost 5 bases, with 15 bases between them. The chain's CDR3 is CASGAGPKYGYTF. The DNA of the CDR3 is TGTGCCAGCGGGGCAGGACCCAAATATGGCTACACCTTC.

As regards this clone: Additional DNA sequences in this sample encode the identical CDR3. The V gene is TRBV9, the J gene TRBJ1-2; TRBD1 might be the D (6 bases). The CDR3 is 14 amino acids. Germline CDR1 and CDR2: SGDLS and YYNGEE. Trimming took off 0 bases at V and 2 bases at J, with 8 bases between the two ends. The CDR3 nucleotides read TGTGCCAGCAGCGTAGGGCAGGGGAACTATGGCTACACCTTC. Amino acids: CASSVGQGNYGYTF.

This clone showed up just a few times. The V call is TRBV3-1 (or the pseudogene TRBV3-2), the J call TRBJ1-1; no clear D gene. CDR1 LGHDT and CDR2 YNNKEL come from the germline V gene (reference sequence). Trimming cost V 1 base and J 5 bases, with 11 bases left between them. The CDR3 spans 14 residues. CDR3 residues: CASSQGTQGTEAFF. As DNA, the CDR3 is TGTGCCAGCAGCCAAGGGACCCAAGGTACTGAAGCTTTCTTT.

The rearrangement links TRBV5-1 to TRBJ2-2; 11 positions agree with TRBD1. V shed 4 bases, J shed 6 bases, and the junction held 2 bases outside the gene matches. Germline assignment: CDR1 SGHRS and CDR2 YFSETQ. This CDR3 is built from 14 residues. CDR3 sequence: CASSEGQGAGELFF. In nucleotides, the CDR3 is TGCGCCAGCAGCGAGGGACAGGGGGCCGGGGAGCTGTTTTTT. Looking up the rest from reference TRBV5-1 and TRBJ2-2 gives the full variable domain: KAGVTQTPRYLIKTRGQQVTLSCSPISGHRSVSWYQQTPGQGLQFLFEYFSETQRNKGNFPGRFSGRQFSNSRSEMNVSTLELGDSALYLCASSEGQGAGELFFGEGSRLTVL.

The rearrangement links TRBV18 to TRBJ2-2, with no clear D. The germline V gene has CDR1 KGHSH and CDR2 LQKENI. CDR3 length equals 16 residues. Trimming pared 3 bases from V and 0 bases from J, leaving 11 bases between. The CDR3 sequence is CASSPSAQTNTGELFF. DNA for the CDR3: TGTGCCAGCTCACCCTCAGCCCAGACGAACACCGGGGAGCTGTTTTTT.

This rearrangement joins TRBV7-2 to TRBJ1-2, with D tentatively TRBD1 (6 bases). Trimming left V 5 bases short and J 4 bases short, with 14 bases between. The V gene's germline CDR1 is SGHTA and CDR2 FQGNSA. The CDR3 is 14 amino acids. CDR3 loop: CASSPYRDLYGYTF. The DNA of the CDR3 is TGTGCCAGCAGCCCCTACAGGGACCTCTATGGCTACACCTTC.

The chain links TRBV5-1 to TRBJ2-5, with D perhaps TRBD1 or TRBD2 (5 bases each). Trimming removed 7 bases at V and 4 bases at J, with 11 bases between. Looked up from germline, CDR1 is SGHRS and CDR2 is YFSETQ. CDR3 length: 12 amino acids. CDR3 sequence (DNA): TGCGCCAGCCGCCCTGGGGGAGAGACCCAGTACTTC. It translates to CASRPGGETQYF.

The V and J genes are TRBV27 and TRBJ1-6; D ambiguous. Trimming removed 0 bases at V and 12 bases at J, with 12 bases between. In germline, CDR1 is MNHEY, CDR2 SMNVEV (reference sequence). CDR3 length: 14 residues. CDR3 loop: CASSLSWQALPLHF. In DNA, the CDR3 is TGTGCCAGCAGTTTATCTTGGCAGGCCTTACCCCTCCACTTT.

The chain couples TRBV18 to TRBJ2-7, with 8 positions matching TRBD1. The germline V gene encodes CDR1 KGHSH and CDR2 LQKENI. This CDR3 contains 16 residues. With 3 bases clipped from V and 0 bases from J, the junction kept 7 bases outside the gene matches. In DNA form, the CDR3 reads TGTGCCAGCTCACCGGGACAGGCGATCCTCTCCTACGAGCAGTACTTC. Residues: CASSPGQAILSYEQYF.

The chain employs TRBV2 and TRBJ1-5; TRBD1 agrees at 7 bases. The CDR3 is 13 amino acids. After removal of 4 bases from V and 7 bases from J, the junction contained 4 bases not matched to a gene. Germline lookup yields CDR1 SNHLY and CDR2 FYNNEI. CDR3 protein: CASSADRRQPQHF. CDR3 bases: TGTGCCAGCAGTGCGGACAGGCGACAGCCCCAGCATTTT. Using reference TRBV2 and TRBJ1-5 for the parts outside the CDR3, the full variable domain is EPEVTQTPSHQVTQMGQEVILRCVPISNHLYFYWYRQILGQKVEFLVSFYNNEISEKSEIFDDQFSVERPDGSNFTLKIRSTKLEDSAMYFCASSADRRQPQHFGDGTRLSIL.

This chain uses TRBV19 with TRBJ2-1; 7 nucleotides align to TRBD2. CDR3 length: 16 residues. The V gene's germline CDR1 is LNHDA and CDR2 SQIVND (reference sequence). Losses at the gene ends were 4 bases for V and 7 bases for J; bases not matched to a gene: 13. CDR3 sequence reads: CASSNLGGRSRNEQFF. In DNA, the CDR3 is TGTGCCAGTAGTAACCTCGGGGGGAGGTCGCGGAATGAGCAGTTCTTC.

The J gene is TRBJ2-7, the V gene TRBV28, with 7 nucleotides matching TRBD1. The CDR3 extends over 14 amino acids. V lost 11 bases, J lost 2 bases, and 12 bases stayed unmatched. Germline CDR1 MDHEN, CDR2 SYDVKM. CDR3 sequence reads: CAAFPGTETYEQYF. The CDR3 DNA sequence: TGTGCCGCCTTCCCCGGGACAGAAACCTACGAGCAGTACTTC.

The rearrangement links TRBV5-4 to TRBJ1-2; TRBD1 aligns across 10 bases. V lost 6 bases to trimming and J lost 7 bases; unmatched junction nucleotides: 6. The CDR3 sequence is 13 residues long. Germline V gene data show CDR1 as SGHNT and CDR2 as YYREEE (reference sequence). The DNA for the CDR3 is TGTGCCAGCACCCCGGACAGGGGGGTTGGCTACACCTTC. Protein: CASTPDRGVGYTF.